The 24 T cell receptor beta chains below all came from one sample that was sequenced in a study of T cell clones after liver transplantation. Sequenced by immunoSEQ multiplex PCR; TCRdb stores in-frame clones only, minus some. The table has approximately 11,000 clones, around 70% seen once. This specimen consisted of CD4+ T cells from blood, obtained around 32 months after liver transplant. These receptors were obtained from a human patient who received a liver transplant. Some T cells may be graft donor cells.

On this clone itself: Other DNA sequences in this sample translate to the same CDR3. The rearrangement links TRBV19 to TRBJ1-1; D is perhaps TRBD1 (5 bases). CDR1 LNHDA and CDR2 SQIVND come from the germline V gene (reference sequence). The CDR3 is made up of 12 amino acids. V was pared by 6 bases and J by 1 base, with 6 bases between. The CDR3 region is CASRGGNTEAFF. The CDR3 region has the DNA TGTGCCAGTAGGGGGGGGAACACTGAAGCTTTCTTT.

CDR3 sequence reads: CASSDGTGFPYEQYV. CDR3 bases: TGTGCCAGCAGTGACGGGACAGGGTTTCCCTACGAGCAGTACGTC. The chain recombines TRBV6-4 with TRBJ2-7; 9 nucleotides line up with TRBD1. The germline V gene has CDR1 MRHNA and CDR2 SNTAGT. The CDR3 is 15 amino acids. Trimming cost V 2 bases and J 2 bases; bases outside gene matches: 4.

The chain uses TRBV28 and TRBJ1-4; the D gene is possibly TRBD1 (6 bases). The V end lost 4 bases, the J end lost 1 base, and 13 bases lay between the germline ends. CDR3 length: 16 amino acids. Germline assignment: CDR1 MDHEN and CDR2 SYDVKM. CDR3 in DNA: TGTGCCAGCAGTTCCAGGGTAGGGGGAACTAATGAAAAACTGTTTTTT. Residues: CASSSRVGGTNEKLFF.

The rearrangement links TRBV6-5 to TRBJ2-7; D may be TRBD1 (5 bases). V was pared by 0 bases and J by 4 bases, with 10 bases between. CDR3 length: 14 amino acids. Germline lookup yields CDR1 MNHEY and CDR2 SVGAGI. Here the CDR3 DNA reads TGTGCCAGCAGTTACTCGGGGCAGGATTACGAGCAGTACTTC. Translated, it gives CASSYSGQDYEQYF.

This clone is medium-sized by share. DNA of the CDR3: TGTGCCAGTAGTATAGAGGTCCGGGGATGGCAGACCCAGTACTTC. Its translation: CASSIEVRGWQTQYF. The rearrangement uses TRBV19 and TRBJ2-5; a possible D gene is TRBD2 (5 bases). In germline, CDR1 is LNHDA, CDR2 SQIVND (reference sequence). The CDR3 sequence is 15 residues long. The V and J ends lost 0 bases and 6 bases respectively, with 14 bases between them.

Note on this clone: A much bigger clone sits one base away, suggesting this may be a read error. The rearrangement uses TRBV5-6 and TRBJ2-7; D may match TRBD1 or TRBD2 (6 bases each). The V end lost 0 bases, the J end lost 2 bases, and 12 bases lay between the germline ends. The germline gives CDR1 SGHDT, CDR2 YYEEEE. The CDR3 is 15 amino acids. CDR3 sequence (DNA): TGTGCCAGCAGCTTGGGGGGGGCCGGGGCCTACGAGCAGTACGTC. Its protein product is CASSLGGAGAYEQYV.

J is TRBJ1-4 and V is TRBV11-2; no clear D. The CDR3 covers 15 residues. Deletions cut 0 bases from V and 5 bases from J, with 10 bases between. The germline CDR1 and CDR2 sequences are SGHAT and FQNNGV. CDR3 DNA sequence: TGTGCCAGCAGCTTAGATCAGGACTACAATGAAAAACTGTTTTTT. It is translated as CASSLDQDYNEKLFF.

The CDR3 loop reads CASSVAGGPPGANVLTF. CDR3 coding DNA: TGTGCCAGCAGTGTTGCGGGAGGGCCGCCCGGGGCCAACGTCCTGACTTTC. The genes are TRBV25-1 and TRBJ2-6, with 9 bases that match TRBD2. The junction had 8 bases not matched to a gene; V was cut back by 4 bases and J by 4 bases. The CDR3 contains 17 residues. Germline V gives CDR1 MGHDK, CDR2 SYGVNS.

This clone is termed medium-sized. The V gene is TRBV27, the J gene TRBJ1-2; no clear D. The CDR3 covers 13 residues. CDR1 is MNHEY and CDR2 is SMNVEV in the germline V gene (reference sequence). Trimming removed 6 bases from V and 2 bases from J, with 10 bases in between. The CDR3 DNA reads TGTGCCAGCAGCCCCGGGATAAACTATGGCTACACCTTC. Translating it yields CASSPGINYGYTF.

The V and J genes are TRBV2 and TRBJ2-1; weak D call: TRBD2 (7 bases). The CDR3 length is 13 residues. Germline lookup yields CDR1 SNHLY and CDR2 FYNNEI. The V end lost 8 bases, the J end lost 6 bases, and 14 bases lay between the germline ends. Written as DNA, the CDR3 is TGTGCCAGCTCGATAGGGGGGGGCAATGAGCAGTTCTTC. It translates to CASSIGGGNEQFF.

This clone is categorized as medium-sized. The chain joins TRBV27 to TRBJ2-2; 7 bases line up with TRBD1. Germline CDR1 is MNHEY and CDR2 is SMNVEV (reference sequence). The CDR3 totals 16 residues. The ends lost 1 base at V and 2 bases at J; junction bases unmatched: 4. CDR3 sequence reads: CASSLYPGGNTGELFF. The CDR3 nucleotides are TGTGCCAGCAGTTTATATCCAGGGGGAAACACCGGGGAGCTGTTTTTT.

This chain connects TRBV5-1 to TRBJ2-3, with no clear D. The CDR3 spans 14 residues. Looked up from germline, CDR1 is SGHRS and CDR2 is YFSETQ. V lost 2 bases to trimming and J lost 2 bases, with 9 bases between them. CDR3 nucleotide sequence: TGCGCCAGCAGCTTCCAGCTATCCACAGATACGCAGTATTTT. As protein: CASSFQLSTDTQYF.

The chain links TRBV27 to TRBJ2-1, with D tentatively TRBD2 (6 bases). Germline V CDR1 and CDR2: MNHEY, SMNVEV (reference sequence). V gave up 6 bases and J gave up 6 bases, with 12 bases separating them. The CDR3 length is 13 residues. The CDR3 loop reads CASSGRGGNEQFF. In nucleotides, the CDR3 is TGTGCCAGCAGCGGGAGAGGAGGCAATGAGCAGTTCTTC.

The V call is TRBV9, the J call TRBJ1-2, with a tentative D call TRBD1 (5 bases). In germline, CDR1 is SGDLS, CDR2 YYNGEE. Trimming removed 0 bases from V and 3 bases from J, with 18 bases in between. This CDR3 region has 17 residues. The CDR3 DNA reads TGTGCCAGCAGCGTAGGTTCGTTTCGGGGCGCGGACTATGGCTACACCTTC. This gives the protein CASSVGSFRGADYGYTF.

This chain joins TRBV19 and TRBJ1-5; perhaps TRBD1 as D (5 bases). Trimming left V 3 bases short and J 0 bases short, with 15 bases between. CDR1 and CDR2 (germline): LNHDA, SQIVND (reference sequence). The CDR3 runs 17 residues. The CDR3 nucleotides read TGTGCCAGTAGTATCGGATCGACAGATTATAGCAATCAGCCCCAGCATTTT. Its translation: CASSIGSTDYSNQPQHF.

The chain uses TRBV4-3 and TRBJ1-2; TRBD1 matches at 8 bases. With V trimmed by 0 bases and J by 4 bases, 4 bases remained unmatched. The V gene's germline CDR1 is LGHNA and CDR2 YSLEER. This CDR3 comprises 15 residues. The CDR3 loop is CASSQDSTGVYGYTF. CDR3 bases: TGCGCCAGCAGCCAAGATTCGACAGGGGTCTATGGCTACACCTTC.

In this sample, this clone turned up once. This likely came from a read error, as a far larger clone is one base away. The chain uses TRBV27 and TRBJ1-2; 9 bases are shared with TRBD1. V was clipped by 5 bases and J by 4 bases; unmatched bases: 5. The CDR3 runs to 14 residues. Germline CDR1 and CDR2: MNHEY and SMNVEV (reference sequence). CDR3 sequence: CASSETGGGYGYTF. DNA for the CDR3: TGTGCCAGCAGTGAAACAGGGGGCGGCTATGGCTACACCTTC.

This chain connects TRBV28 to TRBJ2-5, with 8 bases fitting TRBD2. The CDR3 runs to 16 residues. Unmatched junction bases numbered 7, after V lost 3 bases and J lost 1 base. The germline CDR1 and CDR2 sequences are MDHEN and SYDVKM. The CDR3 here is CASSFVAGGIQETQYF. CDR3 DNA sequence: TGTGCCAGCAGTTTTGTGGCGGGGGGAATCCAAGAGACCCAGTACTTC. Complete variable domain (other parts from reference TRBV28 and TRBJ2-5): DVKVTQSSRYLVKRTGEKVFLECVQDMDHENMFWYRQDPGLGLRLIYFSYDVKMKEKGDIPEGYSVSREKKERFSLILESASTNQTSMYLCASSFVAGGIQETQYFGPGTRLLVL.

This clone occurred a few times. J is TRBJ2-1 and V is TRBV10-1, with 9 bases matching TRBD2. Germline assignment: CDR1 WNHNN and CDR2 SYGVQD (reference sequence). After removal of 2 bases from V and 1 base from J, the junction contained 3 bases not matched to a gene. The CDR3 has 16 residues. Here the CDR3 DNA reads TGCGCCAGCAGTGAGGCGGGGGGGCGATCCTACAATGAGCAGTTCTTC. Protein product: CASSEAGGRSYNEQFF.

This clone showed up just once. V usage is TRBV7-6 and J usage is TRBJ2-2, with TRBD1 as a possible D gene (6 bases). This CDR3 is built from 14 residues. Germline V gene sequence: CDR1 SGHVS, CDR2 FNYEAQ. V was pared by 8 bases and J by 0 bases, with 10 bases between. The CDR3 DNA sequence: TGTGCCAGCCGGACAGAAGCGAACACCGGGGAGCTGTTTTTT. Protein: CASRTEANTGELFF.

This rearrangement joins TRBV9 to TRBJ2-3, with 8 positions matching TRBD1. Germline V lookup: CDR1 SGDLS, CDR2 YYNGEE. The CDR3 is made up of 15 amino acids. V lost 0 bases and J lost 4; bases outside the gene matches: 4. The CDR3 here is CASSVEQGEADTQYF. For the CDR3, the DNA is TGTGCCAGCAGCGTAGAACAGGGGGAAGCAGATACGCAGTATTTT.

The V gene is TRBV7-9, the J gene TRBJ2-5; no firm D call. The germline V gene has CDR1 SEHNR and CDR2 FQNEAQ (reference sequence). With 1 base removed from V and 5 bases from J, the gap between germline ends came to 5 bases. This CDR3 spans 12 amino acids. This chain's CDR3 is CASSLVSETQYF. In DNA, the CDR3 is TGTGCCAGCAGCTTAGTTAGCGAGACCCAGTACTTC.

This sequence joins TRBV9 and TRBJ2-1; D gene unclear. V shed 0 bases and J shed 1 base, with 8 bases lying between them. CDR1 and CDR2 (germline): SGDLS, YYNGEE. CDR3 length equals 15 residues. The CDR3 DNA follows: TGTGCCAGCAGCGTAGACACGGGTTCCTACAATGAGCAGTTCTTC. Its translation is CASSVDTGSYNEQFF.

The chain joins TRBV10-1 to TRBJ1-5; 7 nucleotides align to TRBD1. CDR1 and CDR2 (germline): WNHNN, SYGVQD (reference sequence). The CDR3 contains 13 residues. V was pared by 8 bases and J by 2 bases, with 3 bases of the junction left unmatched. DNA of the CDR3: TGCGCCAGCCAAGGGACAGGCAATCAGCCCCAGCATTTT. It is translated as CASQGTGNQPQHF.